A selection of T cell receptor beta chains follows, all from one sample in a study of CD8 T cells in ankylosing spondylitis. TCRdb redid the calling of the 5' RACE reads with MiXCR, one entry per CDR3 protein. The sample has 250,000 to 350,000 distinct CDR3 sequences, about 20% seen once. Sequenced material: blood, either unsorted or a sorted T cell fraction (not recorded which). These receptors were taken from a male donor with ankylosing spondylitis or in good health (not recorded which). The CDR3 runs from the conserved cysteine through the conserved F or W. The order of the fields is J gene, CDR3 length, V gene, clone size, D gene, CDR3 protein. The D gene is left open where the match is weak. Clone size is stated in some rows and not others, as once, few, many or a class when expanded.

TRBJ2-5,13,TRBV6-1,NA,NA,CASSHDGRETQYF
TRBJ1-5,16,TRBV6-6,NA,TRBD1,CASSPRDRGLDQPQHF
TRBJ2-1,15,TRBV7-8,NA,TRBD2,CASSPQLAGDNEQFF
TRBJ2-3,14,TRBV20-1,many,NA,CSASDRRYTDTQYF
TRBJ1-5,14,TRBV27,many,NA,CASSFQASNQPQHF
TRBJ2-3,16,TRBV20-1,many,NA,CTANSGDSVKLDTQYF
TRBJ1-5,15,TRBV2,NA,NA,CASSGLGVSNQPQHF
TRBJ2-1,15,TRBV5-1,NA,TRBD2,CASSGRGGRGNEQFF
TRBJ2-3,11,TRBV29-1,few,NA,CSATSTDTQYF
TRBJ1-4,15,TRBV27,NA,NA,CASSYEGPKYEKLFF
TRBJ2-3,15,TRBV3-1,NA,TRBD2,CASSQDSSGSYTQYF
TRBJ1-5,16,TRBV7-8,NA,NA,CASSFVRGAGNQPQHF
TRBJ1-1,16,TRBV18,few,NA,CASSPRAGVGNTEAFF